The 19 T cell receptor beta chains given below trace back to one sample, sequenced in a study of post-analysis software for immune sequencing data. Findings and caveats of the study: Higher frequency in patients than in controls was seen for about 5 TRBV segments, with TRBV5-6, TRBV5-1 and TRBV20-1 among them.

Unique molecular identifiers featured in each of the TCR beta cDNA libraries. TCRdb re-derived calls from the PCR reads in MiXCR, one entry per CDR3 protein. Of some 690,000 distinct CDR3 sequences listed, approximately 60% are singletons. Antigens of these TCRs are unknown. Sequenced input: blood. The receptors originated from a girl aged 2 to 10 with multiple sclerosis.

This clonotype was seen a few times. The rearrangement joins TRBV6-2 or TRBV6-3 to TRBJ2-1, with TRBD2 identical over 11 bases. The CDR3 sequence is 16 residues long. Trimming cost V 6 bases and J 6 bases; bases outside gene matches: 10. CDR1 is MNHEY and CDR2 is SVGEGT in the germline V gene. CDR3 sequence reads: CASRGLADPFSNEQFF. As DNA, the CDR3 is TGTGCCAGCAGGGGACTAGCGGACCCCTTTAGCAATGAGCAGTTCTTC.

Comment on this clonotype: A junction end diverges from the germline sequence, so it may reflect a read error. V usage is TRBV15 and J usage is TRBJ1-1, with D possibly being TRBD1 (6 bases). This CDR3 spans 14 amino acids. The V gene's germline CDR1 is LNHNV and CDR2 YYDKDF (reference sequence). The CDR3 reads CATSRQGRNTGAFF. The DNA for the CDR3 is TGTGCCACCAGCAGACAGGGGAGGAACACTGGAGCTTTCTTT.

Only a few counts were recorded for this clonotype. The chain recombines TRBV11-2 with TRBJ1-1, with TRBD1 matching over 7 bases. CDR1 and CDR2 from the germline V gene are SGHAT and FQNNGV. V trimming: 5 bases; J trimming: 3 bases; junction bases outside the gene matches: 3. The CDR3 length is 13 residues. The CDR3 DNA reads as TGTGCCAGCAGCGCCGACAGGGACACTGAAGCTTTCTTT. Translation: CASSADRDTEAFF.

The chain carries TRBV4-1 and TRBJ2-7; TRBD1 might be the D (6 bases). V was shortened by 0 bases and J by 3 bases, with 12 bases between the two germline ends. The CDR3 is made up of 15 amino acids. The germline V gene encodes CDR1 MGHRA and CDR2 YSYEKL. The CDR3, as DNA: TGCGCCAGCAGCCAAGAACAGGGCCGAGACTACGAGCAGTACTTC. It specifies CASSQEQGRDYEQYF.

This sequence joins TRBV7-8 and TRBJ1-2, with TRBD1 matching over 10 bases. This CDR3 has 16 amino acids. CDR1 and CDR2 from the germline V gene are SGHVS and FQNEAQ. V dropped 3 bases and J dropped 2; count of bases not matched to a gene: 6. The CDR3 DNA sequence: TGTGCCAGCAGCTTCCGATGGACAGGGGGGAACTATGGCTACACCTTC. It yields the protein CASSFRWTGGNYGYTF.

The chain is built from TRBV9 and TRBJ2-5; TRBD1 agrees at 9 bases. The DNA end is a closer match to TRBJ2-7, so the J assignment may be wrong. The CDR3 consists of 14 residues. From germline, CDR1 is SGDLS and CDR2 YYNGEE. CDR3 DNA sequence: TGTGCCAGCAGCGACGGGACAGGGCACAACGAGCAGTACTTC. Protein product: CASSDGTGHNEQYF.

This sequence joins TRBV7-8 and TRBJ2-1, with 9 positions matching TRBD1. The CDR3 is made up of 17 amino acids. J was trimmed by 0 bases and V by 5 bases; bases with no gene match: 8. The germline gives CDR1 SGHVS, CDR2 FQNEAQ. The CDR3 DNA follows: TGTGCCAGCAGCCAAACACAGGGGGCGAGCTCCTACAATGAGCAGTTCTTC. The encoded protein is CASSQTQGASSYNEQFF.

This clonotype occurred once. The rearrangement links TRBV7-9 to TRBJ2-7, with 8 bases that match TRBD1. Germline CDR1 reads SEHNR; CDR2 reads FQNEAQ (reference sequence). V lost 0 bases to trimming and J lost 2 bases; unmatched junction nucleotides: 6. This CDR3 region has 16 residues. The CDR3 bases are TGTGCCAGCAGCTTAGCGGCGGGACAGGCAACCTACGAGCAGTACTTC. Translation gives CASSLAAGQATYEQYF.

The chain has TRBV20-1 and TRBJ2-7; 11 bases are shared with TRBD2. The CDR3 runs 14 residues. Trimming removed 5 bases from V and 3 bases from J; junction bases left unmatched: 6. Germline assignment: CDR1 DFQATT and CDR2 SNEGSKA (reference sequence). CDR3 amino acids: CSAFIAGGNYEQYF. The DNA of the CDR3 is TGCAGTGCTTTTATAGCGGGGGGGAACTACGAGCAGTACTTC.

CDR3 sequence (DNA): TGCAGCGTTGATGACAGGGTTGAAGCTTTCTTT. Translating it yields CSVDDRVEAFF. The rearrangement uses TRBV29-1 and TRBJ1-1; 7 nucleotides align to TRBD1. Germline assignment: CDR1 SQVTM and CDR2 ANQGSEA. The CDR3 consists of 11 residues. The J segment lost 7 bases and the V segment lost 3 bases, leaving 2 bases of the junction unmatched.

About this clonotype: A read error may explain this, as a much larger clone is one base away. V usage is TRBV6-5 and J usage is TRBJ2-7, with D possibly being TRBD2 (6 bases). The germline V and J ends were trimmed by 2 bases and 2 bases, with 10 bases remaining between them. The CDR3 is made up of 14 amino acids. CDR1 is MNHEY and CDR2 is SVGAGI in the germline V gene. The CDR3 reads CASSYGPGAYEQYF. The CDR3 nucleotides read TGTGCCAGCAGTTACGGTCCGGGGGCCTACGAGCAGTACTTC.

This clonotype showed up just once. V and J are TRBV29-1 and TRBJ2-5, with 8 bases lining up with TRBD2. CDR3 length: 13 residues. The V gene end was trimmed by 4 bases and the J gene end by 2 bases; junction bases not matched to a gene: 3. Germline lookup yields CDR1 SQVTM and CDR2 ANQGSEA. CDR3 sequence (DNA): TGCAGCGTTGGGATAGCGGGGCAAGAGACCCAGTACTTC. Translated: CSVGIAGQETQYF. Using reference TRBV29-1 and TRBJ2-5 for the parts outside the CDR3, the full variable domain is SAVISQKPSRDICQRGTSLTIQCQVDSQVTMMFWYRQQPGQSLTLIATANQGSEATYESGFVIDKFPISRPNLTFSTLTVSNMSPEDSSIYLCSVGIAGQETQYFGPGTRLLVL.

The genes are TRBV19 and TRBJ1-5, with D possibly matching TRBD1 (5 bases). The germline CDR1 and CDR2 sequences are LNHDA and SQIVND (reference sequence). V lost 3 bases to trimming and J lost 7 bases, with 10 bases between them. The CDR3 runs 13 residues. CDR3 in DNA: TGTGCCAGTAGTATGGGGGTCTCGCAGCCCCAGCATTTT. Protein sequence: CASSMGVSQPQHF.

CDR3 nucleotide sequence: TGCGCCAGCAGCTTGGGACAGGGGTGGGGTGAGCAGTTCTTC. Protein sequence: CASSLGQGWGEQFF. The V and J genes are TRBV5-1 and TRBJ2-1; 8 positions agree with TRBD1. This CDR3 has 14 amino acids. Germline loops: CDR1 SGHRS, CDR2 YFSETQ. The ends lost 0 bases at V and 9 bases at J; junction bases unmatched: 5. Full variable domain (missing parts from reference TRBV5-1 and TRBJ2-1): KAGVTQTPRYLIKTRGQQVTLSCSPISGHRSVSWYQQTPGQGLQFLFEYFSETQRNKGNFPGRFSGRQFSNSRSEMNVSTLELGDSALYLCASSLGQGWGEQFFGPGTRLTVL.

This clonotype was counted once. The J gene is TRBJ1-2, the V gene TRBV7-2; TRBD1 agrees at 7 bases. Germline values: CDR1 SGHTA, CDR2 FQGNSA. The V gene end was trimmed by 4 bases and the J gene end by 7 bases; junction bases not matched to a gene: 12. CDR3 length equals 15 residues. CDR3 DNA: TGTGCCAGCAGCTCTCGGACGGGGAAGGGGGCTGGCTACACCTTC. Protein: CASSSRTGKGAGYTF.

The gene calls are TRBV5-1 and TRBJ1-1; tentative D call: TRBD1 (6 bases). Per germline, CDR1 SGHRS and CDR2 YFSETQ. The CDR3 loop spans 15 amino acids. Trimming cost V 4 bases and J 4 bases, with 17 bases left between them. CDR3 coding DNA: TGCGCCAGCAGCGTAAAAGGGGGGGGGAGCACTGAAGCTTTCTTT. It yields the protein CASSVKGGGSTEAFF.

The genes are TRBV20-1 and TRBJ2-1, with 9 bases identical to TRBD2. Germline trimming cut 0 bases from V and 4 bases from J; bases unmatched to any gene: 4. Germline-derived CDR1 and CDR2 are DFQATT and SNEGSKA (reference sequence). CDR3 length equals 15 residues. CDR3 sequence reads: CSARDMGLAYNEQFF. The CDR3 nucleotides read TGCAGTGCTAGAGATATGGGACTAGCTTACAATGAGCAGTTCTTC.

The DNA of the CDR3 is TGCAGTGCTATCAGCCATAGCGGGGCCTCCTACGAGCAGTACTTC. This codes for CSAISHSGASYEQYF. V is TRBV20-1 and J is TRBJ2-7; 8 nucleotides agree with TRBD2. The germline V gene encodes CDR1 DFQATT and CDR2 SNEGSKA (reference sequence). V was clipped by 4 bases and J by 0 bases; unmatched bases: 8. The length of the CDR3 is 15 residues.

This clonotype was found a few times. This chain connects TRBV12-3 or TRBV12-4 to TRBJ2-7; no reliable D call. The CDR3 spans 12 residues. Trimming removed 5 bases at V and 2 bases at J, with 7 bases between. This CDR3 reads CASSPAPYEQYF. The CDR3 nucleotides are TGTGCCAGCAGTCCTGCCCCCTACGAGCAGTACTTC.